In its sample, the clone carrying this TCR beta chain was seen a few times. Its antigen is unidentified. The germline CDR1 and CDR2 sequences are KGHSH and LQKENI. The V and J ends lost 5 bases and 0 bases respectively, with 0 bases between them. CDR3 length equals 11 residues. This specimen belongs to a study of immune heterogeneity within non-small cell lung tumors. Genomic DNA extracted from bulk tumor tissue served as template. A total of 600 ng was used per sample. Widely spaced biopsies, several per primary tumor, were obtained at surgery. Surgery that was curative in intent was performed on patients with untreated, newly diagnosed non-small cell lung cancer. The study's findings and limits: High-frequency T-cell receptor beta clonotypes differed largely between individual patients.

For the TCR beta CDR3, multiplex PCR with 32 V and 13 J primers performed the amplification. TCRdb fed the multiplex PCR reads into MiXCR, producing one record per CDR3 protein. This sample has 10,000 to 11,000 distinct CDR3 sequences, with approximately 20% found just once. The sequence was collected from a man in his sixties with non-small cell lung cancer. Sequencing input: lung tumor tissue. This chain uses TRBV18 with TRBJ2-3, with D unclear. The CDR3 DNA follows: TGTGCCAGCTCAAGCACAGATACGCAGTATTTT. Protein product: CASSSTDTQYF.